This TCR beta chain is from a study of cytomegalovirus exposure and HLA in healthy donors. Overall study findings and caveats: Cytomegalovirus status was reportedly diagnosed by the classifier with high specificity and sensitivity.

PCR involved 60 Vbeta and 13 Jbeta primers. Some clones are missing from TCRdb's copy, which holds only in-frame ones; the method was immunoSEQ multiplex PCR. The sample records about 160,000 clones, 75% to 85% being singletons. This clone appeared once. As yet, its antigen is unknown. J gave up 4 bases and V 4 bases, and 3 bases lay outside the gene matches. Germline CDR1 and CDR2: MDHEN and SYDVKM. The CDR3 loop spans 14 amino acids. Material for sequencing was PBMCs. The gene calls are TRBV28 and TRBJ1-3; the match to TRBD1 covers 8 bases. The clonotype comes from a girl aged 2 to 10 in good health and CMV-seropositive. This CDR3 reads CASSYRGNGNTIYF. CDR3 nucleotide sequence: TGTGCCAGCAGTTACAGGGGGAACGGAAACACCATATATTTT.